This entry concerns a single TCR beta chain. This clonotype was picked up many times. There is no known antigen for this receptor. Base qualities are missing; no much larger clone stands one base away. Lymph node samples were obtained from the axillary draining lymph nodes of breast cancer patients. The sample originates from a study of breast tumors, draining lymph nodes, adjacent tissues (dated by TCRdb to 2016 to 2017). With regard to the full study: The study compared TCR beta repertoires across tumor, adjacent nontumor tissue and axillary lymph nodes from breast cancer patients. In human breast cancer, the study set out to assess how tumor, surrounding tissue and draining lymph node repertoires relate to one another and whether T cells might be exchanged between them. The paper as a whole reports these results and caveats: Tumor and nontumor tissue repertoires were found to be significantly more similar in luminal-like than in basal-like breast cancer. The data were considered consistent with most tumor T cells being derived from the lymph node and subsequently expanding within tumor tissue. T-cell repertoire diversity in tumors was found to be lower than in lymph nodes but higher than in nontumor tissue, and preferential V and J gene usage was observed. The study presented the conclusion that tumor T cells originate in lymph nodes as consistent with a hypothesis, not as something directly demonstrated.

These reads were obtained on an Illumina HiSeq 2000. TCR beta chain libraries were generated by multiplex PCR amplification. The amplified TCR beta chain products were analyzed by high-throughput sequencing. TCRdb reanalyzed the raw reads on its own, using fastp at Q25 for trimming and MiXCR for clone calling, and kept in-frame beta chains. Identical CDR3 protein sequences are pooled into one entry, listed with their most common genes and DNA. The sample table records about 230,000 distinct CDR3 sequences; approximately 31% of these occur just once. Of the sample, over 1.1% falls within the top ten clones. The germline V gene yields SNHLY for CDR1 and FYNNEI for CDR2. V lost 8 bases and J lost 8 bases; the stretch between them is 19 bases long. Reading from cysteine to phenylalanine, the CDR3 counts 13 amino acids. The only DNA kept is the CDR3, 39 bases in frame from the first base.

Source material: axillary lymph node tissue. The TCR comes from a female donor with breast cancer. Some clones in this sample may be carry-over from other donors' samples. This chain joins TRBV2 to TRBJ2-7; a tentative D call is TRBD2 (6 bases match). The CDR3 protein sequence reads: CASRPGDGLKQYF. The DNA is TGTGCCAGCCGTCCGGGGGATGGTCTGAAGCAGTACTTC.